This T cell receptor (beta chain) emerged from a study of cytomegalovirus exposure and HLA in healthy donors. Assay: immunoSEQ multiplex PCR; the TCRdb copy retains only in-frame clones and omits some. This sample carries about 110,000 clones, about 87% of them seen once, and the ten largest clones take less than 2%. Looked up from germline, CDR1 is ENHRY and CDR2 is SYGVKD. V lost 0 bases to trimming and J lost 2 bases; unmatched junction nucleotides: 4. The CDR3 spans 15 residues. The sample taken for sequencing was PBMCs. The J gene is TRBJ2-7, the V gene TRBV10-3; TRBD1 matches 7 bases. The clonotype originates from a woman younger than 30 in good health and CMV-seropositive. The CDR3 region has the DNA TGTGCCATCAGTGAGTCAGAGACAGGGACCTACGAGCAGTACTTC. Amino acids: CAISESETGTYEQYF.